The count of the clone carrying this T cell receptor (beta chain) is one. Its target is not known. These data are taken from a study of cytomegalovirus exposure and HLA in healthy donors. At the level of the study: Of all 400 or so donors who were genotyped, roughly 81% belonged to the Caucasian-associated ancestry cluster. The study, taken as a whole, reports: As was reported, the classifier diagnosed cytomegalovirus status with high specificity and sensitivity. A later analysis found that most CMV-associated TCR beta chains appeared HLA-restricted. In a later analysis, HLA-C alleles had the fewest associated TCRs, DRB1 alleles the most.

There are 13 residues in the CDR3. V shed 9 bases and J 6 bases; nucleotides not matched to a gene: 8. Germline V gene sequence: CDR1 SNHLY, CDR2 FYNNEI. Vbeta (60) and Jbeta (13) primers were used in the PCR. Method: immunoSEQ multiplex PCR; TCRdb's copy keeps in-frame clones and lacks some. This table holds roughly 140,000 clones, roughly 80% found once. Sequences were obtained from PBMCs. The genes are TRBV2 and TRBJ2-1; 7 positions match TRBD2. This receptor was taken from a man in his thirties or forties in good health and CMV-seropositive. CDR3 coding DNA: TGTGCCAGTACGGGGGAGGGCCTCAATGAGCAGTTCTTC. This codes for CASTGEGLNEQFF.